This is a list of T cell receptor beta chains from one sample in a study of beta chain features in type 1 diabetes. Libraries were prepared by immunoSEQ multiplex PCR; TCRdb keeps only in-frame clonotypes and omits some of them. The sample records about 620,000 clones, around 16% being singletons. The sequenced sample was naive CD4+ T cells from blood. The receptors shown here come from a man aged 18 to 29 in good health. CDR3s include the opening cysteine and the closing phenylalanine or tryptophan. Fields, in order: D gene, clone size, J gene, V gene, CDR3 protein, CDR3 DNA. The D gene is left open where the match is weak. Expanded clones are given a class, and other clones once, few, many or no size at all.

. | . | TRBJ2-2 | TRBV4-1 | CASSRGDTGELFF | TGCGCCAGCAGCCGAGGGGACACCGGGGAGCTGTTTTTT
. | few | TRBJ1-5 | TRBV30 | CAWSAGDSNQPQHF | TGTGCCTGGAGTGCAGGGGACAGCAATCAGCCCCAGCATTTT
. | . | TRBJ2-7 | TRBV27 | CASSLLDRPYEQYF | TGTGCCAGCAGTTTATTGGACAGACCCTACGAGCAGTACTTC
TRBD1 | few | TRBJ1-5 | TRBV28 | CASSKTQGTNQPQHF | TGTGCCAGCAGTAAGACACAGGGGACTAATCAGCCCCAGCATTTT
. | few | TRBJ2-7 | TRBV7-9 | CASSASAGVRMYF | TGTGCCAGCAGCGCGTCAGCAGGGGTGCGTATGTACTTC
TRBD1 | many | TRBJ2-1 | TRBV10-3 | CAIGGQGDNEQFF | TGTGCCATCGGGGGACAGGGTGACAATGAGCAGTTCTTC
TRBD1 | . | TRBJ1-3 | TRBV7-2 | CASSRDRARGNTIYF | TGTGCCAGCAGCAGGGACAGGGCGCGCGGAAACACCATATATTTT
. | few | TRBJ2-7 | TRBV21-1 | CASRGSGLAGEQYF | TGTGCCAGCAGGGGATCCGGACTAGCGGGGGAGCAGTACTTC
. | . | TRBJ2-7 | TRBV6-1 | CASSTDSPSSYEQYF | TGTGCCAGCAGTACTGACAGTCCGAGCTCCTACGAGCAGTACTTC
TRBD2 | . | TRBJ2-7 | TRBV6-5 | CASSYSLASGRARQYF | TGTGCCAGCAGTTACTCCCTCGCTAGCGGGAGGGCCCGGCAGTACTTC
TRBD1 | . | TRBJ1-1 | TRBV7-2 | CASSTERGRTEAFF | TGTGCCAGCAGCACTGAAAGGGGGCGGACTGAAGCTTTCTTT
. | few | TRBJ2-3 | TRBV9 | CASSVGPSGTDTQYF | TGTGCCAGCAGCGTAGGTCCGAGTGGAACAGATACGCAGTATTTT
. | . | TRBJ2-3 | TRBV7-2 | CASTFGGRPDTQYF | TGTGCCAGCACCTTTGGGGGGCGGCCAGATACGCAGTATTTT
TRBD1 | . | TRBJ2-7 | TRBV7-6 | CASSGRTGSYEQYF | TGTGCCAGCAGCGGGAGGACAGGGAGTTACGAGCAGTACTTC
. | . | TRBJ2-3 | TRBV29-1 | CSVEFRGTDTQYF | TGCAGCGTTGAATTCAGGGGCACAGATACGCAGTATTTT
TRBD1 | . | TRBJ2-3 | TRBV18 | CASSPLDRVNSDTQYF | TGTGCCAGCTCACCACTTGACAGGGTCAACTCAGATACGCAGTATTTT
. | . | TRBJ1-2 | TRBV5-4 | CASSFRARGPMGHGYTF | TGTGCCAGCAGCTTCAGGGCCAGGGGTCCAATGGGTCATGGCTACACCTTC
. | . | TRBJ2-7 | TRBV9 | CASSVGPSSYEQYF | TGTGCCAGCAGCGTAGGACCGAGCTCCTACGAGCAGTACTTC
. | . | TRBJ1-2 | TRBV7-9 | CASRYDAGARYYGYTF | TGTGCCAGCAGATACGACGCGGGGGCAAGGTACTATGGCTACACCTTC
TRBD2 | . | TRBJ2-4 | TRBV5-4 | CASSLAGLAGVDQYF | TGTGCCAGCAGCTTGGCGGGACTAGCGGGAGTTGACCAGTACTTC
TRBD1 | few | TRBJ2-5 | TRBV7-3 | CASSAGQGFAETQYF | TGTGCCAGCAGCGCGGGACAGGGTTTCGCGGAGACCCAGTACTTC
. | . | TRBJ1-5 | TRBV11-2 | CASSLGSVYNQPQHF | TGTGCCAGCAGCTTAGGGTCCGTATATAATCAGCCCCAGCATTTT
. | . | TRBJ2-2 | TRBV7-3 | CASSQKNTGELFF | TGTGCCAGCAGCCAGAAGAACACCGGGGAGCTGTTTTTT
. | few | TRBJ1-4 | TRBV5-1 | CASSDGSLAGEKLFF | TGCGCCAGCAGCGACGGGTCCCTTGCTGGTGAAAAACTGTTTTTT
. | many | TRBJ2-4 | TRBV28 | CASSPADIAKNIQYF | TGTGCCAGCAGCCCAGCGGACATAGCCAAAAACATTCAGTACTTC
TRBD1 | . | TRBJ2-6 | TRBV11-2 | CASSFLDRAGANVLTF | TGTGCCAGCAGCTTCCTTGACAGGGCCGGGGCCAACGTCCTGACTTTC
. | few | TRBJ2-6 | TRBV7-2 | CASSLSGSGANVLTF | TGTGCCAGCAGCTTATCAGGGAGTGGGGCCAACGTCCTGACTTTC
TRBD1 | . | TRBJ1-3 | TRBV2 | CASREDRAGNTIYF | TGTGCCAGCAGGGAGGACAGGGCTGGAAACACCATATATTTT
. | few | TRBJ2-7 | TRBV28 | CASQTDSSYEQYF | TGTGCCAGCCAGACTGACAGCTCCTACGAGCAGTACTTC
. | . | TRBJ2-2 | TRBV7-3 | CASRGGANTGELFF | TGTGCCAGCAGAGGAGGGGCGAACACCGGGGAGCTGTTTTTT
. | few | TRBJ1-4 | TRBV30 | CAWSVQRGVSEKLFF | TGTGCCTGGAGTGTACAAAGGGGGGTCAGCGAAAAACTGTTTTTT
TRBD1 | few | TRBJ1-5 | TRBV5-4 | CASSVDRDRVEQHF | TGTGCCAGCAGCGTTGACCGGGACAGGGTCGAGCAGCATTTT
. | . | TRBJ2-2 | TRBV4-1 | CASSQDSPTYPGELFF | TGCGCCAGCAGCCAAGATTCCCCCACTTACCCCGGGGAGCTGTTTTTT
TRBD1 | . | TRBJ1-1 | TRBV6-5 | CASSRDSKNTEAFF | TGTGCCAGCAGTAGGGACAGCAAGAACACTGAAGCTTTCTTT
. | . | TRBJ2-7 | TRBV18 | CASSLGTYYEQYF | TGTGCCAGCTCACTCGGGACATACTACGAGCAGTACTTC
. | few | TRBJ2-7 | TRBV18 | CASSPDRQAEQYF | TGTGCCAGCTCACCAGATAGACAGGCCGAGCAGTACTTC
. | many | TRBJ1-3 | TRBV23-1 | CASRAGFGNTIYF | TGCGCCAGCAGGGCGGGTTTTGGAAACACCATATATTTT
. | . | TRBJ1-2 | TRBV7-9 | CASSFPRVGYSYGYTF | TGTGCCAGCAGCTTTCCCCGGGTAGGGTATAGCTATGGCTACACCTTC
. | . | TRBJ2-1 | TRBV14 | CASSQDLGRETYNEQFF | TGTGCCAGCAGCCAAGATCTGGGGCGCGAAACCTACAATGAGCAGTTCTTC
. | few | TRBJ1-4 | TRBV20-1 | CSGRKGEKLFF | TGCAGTGGGCGGAAAGGGGAAAAACTGTTTTTT
. | few | TRBJ2-2 | TRBV10-2 | CASNRVNTGELFF | TGCGCCAGTAACAGGGTGAACACCGGGGAGCTGTTTTTT
. | . | TRBJ2-1 | TRBV20-1 | CSAGGNNEQFF | TGCAGTGCTGGAGGGAACAATGAGCAGTTCTTC
. | few | TRBJ1-4 | TRBV2 | CASGPHGVANEKLFF | TGTGCCAGCGGCCCCCACGGGGTGGCTAATGAAAAACTGTTTTTT
TRBD1 | . | TRBJ1-2 | TRBV18 | CASSPQGQGSYGYTF | TGTGCCAGCTCACCACAGGGACAGGGGAGCTATGGCTACACCTTC
. | . | TRBJ1-2 | TRBV9 | CASRPTGTIGYTF | TGTGCCAGCAGACCTACAGGGACTATTGGCTACACCTTC
. | few | TRBJ2-1 | TRBV6-6 | CASSYPGPGSHNEQFF | TGTGCCAGCAGTTACCCCGGACCCGGGTCCCACAATGAGCAGTTCTTC
. | few | TRBJ2-7 | TRBV27 | CASSFKSRVYEQYF | TGTGCCAGCAGTTTCAAATCGAGGGTCTACGAGCAGTACTTC
TRBD2 | few | TRBJ2-7 | TRBV27 | CASSPRTSGSFYEQYF | TGTGCCAGCAGCCCCCGGACTAGCGGGAGTTTCTACGAGCAGTACTTC
TRBD1 | . | TRBJ2-7 | TRBV15 | CATSSPRDRYEQYF | TGTGCCACCAGTTCCCCTCGGGACAGATACGAGCAGTACTTC